This T cell receptor beta chain is drawn from a study of blood T cell repertoires in COVID-19 (dated by TCRdb to 2018 to 2021). With regard to the full study: Collaborator samples came from the United States, Italy and Spain and covered acute and convalescent phases of COVID-19. Sample metadata almost always included a de-identified subject ID, COVID-19 status, age in years and sex. Where HLA class I and class II types were available, the types were taken from metadata supplied by the sample provider, not from assay-based typing. The dataset comprised deeply sampled blood TCRbeta repertoires from subjects exposed to, actively infected with, or recovered from COVID-19. The repertoires were released in a freely available public database meant as a resource for research on the immune response to SARS-CoV-2. The prospective study material was composed of cDNA or gDNA derived from T cells, B-cell-depleted T cells, or PBMCs. The samples were drawn from the first 160 participants of the ongoing ImmuneRACE study and from roughly 1,300 subjects provided by 6 global collaborators. The research as a whole found: How much clinical and demographic metadata was included differed by source and by participant, and the metadata was provided uncurated.

This clone was counted once. It lacks a known antigen. Base qualities are not at hand, and no much larger clone is one base apart. Participants in the prospective study were aged about 18 to 95 years, lived in 20 to 30 United States geographic areas, and enrolled through a virtual design. In the prospective study, cohorts were assigned on the basis of participant-reported clinical history obtained from a screening survey and a study questionnaire. Recovered participants in ImmuneRACE Cohort 3 were defined by two consecutive negative NP/OP PCR tests, clearance by a healthcare professional, or resolution of symptoms. In the prospective study, mobile phlebotomists collected whole blood, serum and a nasopharyngeal or oropharyngeal swab from each participant. Additional blood draws and questionnaires over an approximately two-month period could optionally be provided by prospective study participants. Before DNA extraction, prospective study blood samples were shipped either frozen or at room temperature.

TCRbeta CDR3 regions were amplified from genomic DNA using the immunoSEQ Assay, a bias-controlled multiplex PCR. As for the authors' bioinformatics: Nucleated cell counts per sample were estimated from amplification of reference gene primers within the assay. Sequence reads were collapsed and filtered to measure the absolute abundance of every unique TCRbeta CDR3 rearrangement. For each sample, productive Simpson clonality was calculated by taking the square root of Simpson's diversity index across productive rearrangements. In its TCRdb copy, this immuneACCESS table keeps in-frame sequences only and misses some clones. Where compared with another copy, unresolved V genes explain less than half of these, and the others have no known cause. That table gives V, J and clone size, and the DNA gave D and trimming. The sample profile shows approximately 180,000 clones; 65% to 90% of them were found once. The ten largest clones add up to 15% of the sample.

The CDR3 contains 13 residues, cysteine and phenylalanine counted. The CDR3 DNA has 39 bases and is translated from base 1. The trim is 1 base for V and 4 bases for J, with a gap of 7 bases between the germline ends. Material for sequencing was PBMCs or T cells enriched from blood (not recorded which). The V and J segments used are TRBV12-3 or TRBV12-4 and TRBJ1-1; TRBD1 might be the D gene, on 5 matching bases. The TCR sequence derives from a man aged 45 to 65 who had recovered from COVID-19. The DNA sequence is given as TGTGCCAGCAGTTTAGGGGGGGGCACTGAAGCTTTCTTT. This codes for CASSLGGGTEAFF.